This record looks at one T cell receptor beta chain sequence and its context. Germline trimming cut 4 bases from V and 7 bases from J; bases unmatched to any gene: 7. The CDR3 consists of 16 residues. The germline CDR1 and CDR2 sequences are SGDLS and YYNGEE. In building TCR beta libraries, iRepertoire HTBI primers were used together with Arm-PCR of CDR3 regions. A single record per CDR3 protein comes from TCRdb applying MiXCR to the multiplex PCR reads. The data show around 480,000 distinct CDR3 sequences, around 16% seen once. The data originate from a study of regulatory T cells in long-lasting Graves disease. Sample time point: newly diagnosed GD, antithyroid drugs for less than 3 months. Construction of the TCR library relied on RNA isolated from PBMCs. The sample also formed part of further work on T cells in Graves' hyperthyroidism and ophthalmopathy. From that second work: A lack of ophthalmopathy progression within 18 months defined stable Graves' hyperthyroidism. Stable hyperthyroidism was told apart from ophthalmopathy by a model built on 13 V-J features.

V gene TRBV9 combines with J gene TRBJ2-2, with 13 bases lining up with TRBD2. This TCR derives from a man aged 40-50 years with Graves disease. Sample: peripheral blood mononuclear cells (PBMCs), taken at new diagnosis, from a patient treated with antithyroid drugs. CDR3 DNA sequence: TGTGCCAGCAGCTTCAGGACTAGCGGGAGTGGCGGGGAGCTGTTTTTT. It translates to CASSFRTSGSGGELFF.